The TCR beta chain under discussion was sequenced for a study of T cell responses to AZD1222 COVID-19 vaccine (dated by TCRdb to the early 2020s). Describing the broader study: A total of about 250 trial participants underwent TCR sequencing, of whom about 210 had received two doses of AZD1222 and roughly 26 had received two doses of the MenACWY control vaccine. Trial participants were enrolled into age subgroups of 18-55, 56-69 and 70-plus years, which contained approximately 150, 28 and 58 TCR-sequenced participants, respectively.

The time point label on this specimen signifies: about 28 days (+/-7) after the second vaccine dose. AZD1222 recipients with second doses at about 4 weeks or about 12 weeks were pooled, because spike-specific TCR depth and breadth did not differ between schedules. The vaccinee samples were drawn from two UK trials, COV001 and COV002, one of which was a single-blind randomized controlled phase 2/3 trial testing AZD1222 (ChAdOx1 nCoV-19) in healthy adults. For TCRbeta chain sequencing, PBMC samples were collected from trial participants at day 0 and at day 28 after the second dose. The CDR3 regions of human TCRbeta chains were analyzed by immunosequencing. The authors' pipeline ran thus. TCRs in the repertoires were compared against a reference library of SARS-CoV-2-specific TCRs that had been generated with the MIRA antigen-specificity platform. Breadth meant the fraction of unique TCRs that were SARS-CoV-2-associated, whereas depth meant the fraction of total T cells that were SARS-CoV-2-associated. Using the MIRA data, every spike-specific TCR was mapped to the spike region that the TCR reacted to and assigned to either a CD4 or a CD8 class. Log10-transformed breadth and depth values were compared by one-way ANOVA with Sidak's multiple comparisons tests. Held by TCRdb, this immuneACCESS table contains in-frame sequences only and omits some clones. Under half of the omission traces to an unresolved V gene where checked; the cause of the rest is unknown. D and trimming were read from the DNA, whereas the V and J calls and clone size are those reported in that table. Here the sample has about 110,000 clones; roughly 85% occur a single time. Jointly, the top ten make up roughly 5% of the sample.

Study-level results and caveats: CD4 TCRs associated with the vaccine covered the entire spike protein, and the dominant responses were in regions 160-218 and 743-854. After two AZD1222 doses, both the breadth and the depth of spike-specific TCRs were significantly higher than at day 0 and than in MenACWY recipients. In the small 56-69-year group, the increase in depth fell short of significance, most likely because of low power. Only a handful of AZD1222 recipients were SARS-CoV-2 seropositive at baseline, limiting conclusions about previously exposed vaccinees. Because no day 14 peak-response samples were available, repertoires were characterized only after the peak T cell response. Nearly half of unique spike-specific TCRs reportedly recognized epitopes outside regions mutated in the B.1.351 and B.1.1.7 variants. Participants were mostly white British and included more females than males, and it was suggested by the authors that clonal diversity may have been underestimated.

As regards this clone: What antigen it recognizes has not been identified. Base quality data are lacking; no much larger clone is found one base away.

Looking up the germline V gene yields CDR1 MNHEY and CDR2 SVGAGI. The CDR3 runs 15 amino acids, cysteine and phenylalanine included. The kept DNA is CDR3 alone, 45 bases in frame from the first base. Here V drops 6 bases and J drops 1 base, and the junction holds 5 bases not matched to any gene. Recombination linked TRBV6-5 to TRBJ1-5, with 8 junctional bases fitting TRBD1. The origin of this receptor is an adult who received the AZD1222 COVID-19 vaccine. This specimen was peripheral blood, taken 28 days after the second AZD1222 dose. The CDR3: CASSPDRGSNQPQHF. DNA sequence: TGTGCCAGCAGCCCAGACAGGGGAAGCAATCAGCCCCAGCATTTT.